This entry is about one TCR beta chain. The antigen is undetermined. The donors were part of the validation cohort of 120 subjects. That cohort was separate from the first cohort, which comprised several hundred subjects. This sample is drawn from a study of cytomegalovirus exposure and HLA in healthy donors. Whole-study results and caveats: Under in vitro conditions, a few CMV-associated chains were confirmed as specific for CMV antigens. The study found most TCR sequences rare, yet found some public TCRs in many donors.

This CDR3 spans 14 amino acids. Losses at the gene ends were 1 base for V and 4 bases for J; bases not matched to a gene: 2. The germline V gene has CDR1 SGHVS and CDR2 FNYEAQ. Some clones are missing from TCRdb's copy, which holds only in-frame ones; the method was immunoSEQ multiplex PCR. The sample has about 64,000 clones; about 95% are singletons. What was sequenced was PBMCs. The chain couples TRBV7-6 to TRBJ2-3; 7 nucleotides agree with TRBD1. The sequence was obtained from a woman in her late teens or twenties in good health and CMV-seropositive. In DNA, the CDR3 is TGTGCCAGCAGCTTAGAGGGGGCGGCAGATACGCAGTATTTT. Its translation is CASSLEGAADTQYF. Supplemented by reference TRBV7-6 and TRBJ2-3, the full variable domain reads GAGVSQSPRYKVTKRGQDVALRCDPISGHVSLYWYRQALGQGPEFLTYFNYEAQQDKSGLPNDRFSAERPEGSISTLTIQRTEQRDSAMYRCASSLEGAADTQYFGPGTRLTVL.